This TCR beta chain was obtained from a study of cytomegalovirus exposure and HLA in healthy donors. As regards this clone: The same CDR3 can be traced to other DNA sequences in this sample.

Trimming removed 3 bases from V and 3 bases from J, with 5 bases in between. This CDR3 comprises 12 residues. CDR1 and CDR2 from the germline V gene are SGHDT and YYEEEE. This PCR relied on a set of 60 Vbeta primers and 13 Jbeta primers. Assay: immunoSEQ multiplex PCR; the TCRdb copy retains only in-frame clones and omits some. The data contain about 93,000 clones, around 84% of them singletons. This chain uses TRBV5-6 with TRBJ2-3; D gene ambiguous. The TCR was taken from a woman in her 40s in good health and CMV-seronegative. What was sequenced was PBMCs. DNA of the CDR3: TGTGCCAGCAGCTGGGCGACAGATACGCAGTATTTT. As protein: CASSWATDTQYF. Filled out from reference TRBV5-6 and TRBJ2-3, the complete variable domain reads DAGVTQSPTHLIKTRGQQVTLRCSPKSGHDTVSWYQQALGQGPQFIFQYYEEEERQRGNFPDRFSGHQFPNYSSELNVNALLLGDSALYLCASSWATDTQYFGPGTRLTVL.